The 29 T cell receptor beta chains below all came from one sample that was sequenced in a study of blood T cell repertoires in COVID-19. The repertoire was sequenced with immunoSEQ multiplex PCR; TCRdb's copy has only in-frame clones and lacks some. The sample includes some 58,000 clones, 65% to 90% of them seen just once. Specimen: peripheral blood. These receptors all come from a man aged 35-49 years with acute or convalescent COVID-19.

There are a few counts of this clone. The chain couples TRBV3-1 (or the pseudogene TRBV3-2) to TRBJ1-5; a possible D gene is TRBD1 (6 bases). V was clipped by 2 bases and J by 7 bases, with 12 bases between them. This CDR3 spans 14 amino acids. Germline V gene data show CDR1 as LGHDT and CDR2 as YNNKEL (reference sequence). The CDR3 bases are TGTGCCAGCAGCCAAAGAGTACAGGGACAGCCCCAGCATTTT. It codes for CASSQRVQGQPQHF.

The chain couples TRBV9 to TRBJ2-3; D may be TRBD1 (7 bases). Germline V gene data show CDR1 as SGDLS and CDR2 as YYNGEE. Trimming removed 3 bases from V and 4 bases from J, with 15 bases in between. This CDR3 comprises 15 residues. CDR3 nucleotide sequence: TGTGCCAGCAGCGCCGGAGGGGGCCCCCCAGATACGCAGTATTTT. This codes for CASSAGGGPPDTQYF.

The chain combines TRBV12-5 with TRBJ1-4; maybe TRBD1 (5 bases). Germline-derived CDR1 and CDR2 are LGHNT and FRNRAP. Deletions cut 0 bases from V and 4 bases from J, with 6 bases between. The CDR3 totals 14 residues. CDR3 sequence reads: CASGLVGVNEKLFF. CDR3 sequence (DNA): TGTGCTAGTGGTTTGGTAGGGGTTAATGAAAAACTGTTTTTT.

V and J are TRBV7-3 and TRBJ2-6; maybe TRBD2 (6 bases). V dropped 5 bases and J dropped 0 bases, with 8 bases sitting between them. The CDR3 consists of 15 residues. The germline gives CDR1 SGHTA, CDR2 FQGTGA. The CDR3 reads CASSPGSSGANVLTF. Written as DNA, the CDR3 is TGTGCCAGCAGCCCCGGGAGCTCTGGGGCCAACGTCCTGACTTTC.

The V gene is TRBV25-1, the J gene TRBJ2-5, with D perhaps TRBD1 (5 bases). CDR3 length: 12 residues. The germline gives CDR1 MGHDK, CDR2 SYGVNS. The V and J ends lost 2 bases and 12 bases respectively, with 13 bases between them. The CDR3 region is CASSEVRARKYF. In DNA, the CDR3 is TGTGCCAGCAGTGAAGTCAGGGCGCGGAAGTACTTC.

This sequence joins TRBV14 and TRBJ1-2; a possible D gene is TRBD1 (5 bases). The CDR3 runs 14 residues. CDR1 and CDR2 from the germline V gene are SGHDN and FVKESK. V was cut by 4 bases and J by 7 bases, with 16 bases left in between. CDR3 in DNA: TGTGCCAGCAGCCCAGACAGAGGCGTCGGTGGCTACACCTTC. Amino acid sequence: CASSPDRGVGGYTF.

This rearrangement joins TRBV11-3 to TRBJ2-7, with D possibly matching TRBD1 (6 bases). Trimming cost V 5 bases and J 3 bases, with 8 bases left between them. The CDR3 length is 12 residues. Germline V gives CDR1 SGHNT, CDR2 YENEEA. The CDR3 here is CASSIRGYEQYF. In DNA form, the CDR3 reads TGTGCCAGCAGCATCAGGGGCTACGAGCAGTACTTC. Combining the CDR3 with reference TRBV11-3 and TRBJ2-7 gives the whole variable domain EAGVVQSPRYKIIEKKQPVAFWCNPISGHNTLYWYLQNLGQGPELLIRYENEEAVDDSQLPKDRFSAERLKGVDSTLKIQPAELGDSAVYLCASSIRGYEQYFGPGTRLTVT.

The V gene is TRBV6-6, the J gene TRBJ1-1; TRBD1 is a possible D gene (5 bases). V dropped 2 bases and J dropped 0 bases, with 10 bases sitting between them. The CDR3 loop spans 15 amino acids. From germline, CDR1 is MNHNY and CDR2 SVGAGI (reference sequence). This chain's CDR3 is CASSYGAEMNTEAFF. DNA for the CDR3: TGTGCCAGCAGTTACGGGGCGGAAATGAACACTGAAGCTTTCTTT.

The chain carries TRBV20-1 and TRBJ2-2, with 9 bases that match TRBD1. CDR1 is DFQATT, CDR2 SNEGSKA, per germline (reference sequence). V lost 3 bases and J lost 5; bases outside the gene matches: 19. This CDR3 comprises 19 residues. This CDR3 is CSASGRYRGRLERTGELFF. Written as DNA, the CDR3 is TGCAGTGCTAGTGGAAGGTACAGGGGGCGGCTTGAACGAACCGGGGAGCTGTTTTTT.

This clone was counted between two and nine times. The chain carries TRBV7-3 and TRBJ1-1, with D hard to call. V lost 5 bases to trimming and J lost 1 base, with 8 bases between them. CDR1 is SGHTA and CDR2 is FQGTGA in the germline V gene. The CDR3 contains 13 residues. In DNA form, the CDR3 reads TGTGCCAGCAGCATATGGGCGAACACTGAAGCTTTCTTT. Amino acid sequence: CASSIWANTEAFF. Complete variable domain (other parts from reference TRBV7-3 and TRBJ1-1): GAGVSQTPSNKVTEKGKYVELRCDPISGHTALYWYRQSLGQGPEFLIYFQGTGAADDSGLPNDRFFAVRPEGSVSTLKIQRTERGDSAVYLCASSIWANTEAFFGQGTRLTVV.

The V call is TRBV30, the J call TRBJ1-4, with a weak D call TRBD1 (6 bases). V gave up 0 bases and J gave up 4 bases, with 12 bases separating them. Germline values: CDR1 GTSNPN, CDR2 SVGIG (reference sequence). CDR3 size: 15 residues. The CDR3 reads CAWSVGGQSNEKLFF. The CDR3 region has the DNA TGTGCCTGGAGTGTGGGGGGGCAGAGTAATGAAAAACTGTTTTTT.

In DNA form, the CDR3 reads TGTGCCTCCTCGGGCGAGGGAGAAGCTTTCTTT. Residues: CASSGEGEAFF. The gene calls are TRBV9 and TRBJ1-1, with unresolved D. This CDR3 is 11 amino acids long. Germline V gene data show CDR1 as SGDLS and CDR2 as YYNGEE. V was pared by 10 bases and J by 8 bases, with 15 bases between.

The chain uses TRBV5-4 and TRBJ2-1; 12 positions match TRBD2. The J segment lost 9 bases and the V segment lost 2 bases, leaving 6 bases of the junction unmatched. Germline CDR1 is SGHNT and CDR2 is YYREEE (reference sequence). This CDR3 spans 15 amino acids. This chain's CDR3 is CASSFRLAGAPEQFF. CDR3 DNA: TGTGCCAGCAGCTTCCGACTAGCGGGGGCCCCTGAGCAGTTCTTC.

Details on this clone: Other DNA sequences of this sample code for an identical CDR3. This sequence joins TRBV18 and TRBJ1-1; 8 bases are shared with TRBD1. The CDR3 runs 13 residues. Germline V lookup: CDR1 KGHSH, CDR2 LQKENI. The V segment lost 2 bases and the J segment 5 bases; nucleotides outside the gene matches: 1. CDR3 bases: TGTGCCAGCTCACCAGGACAGGGAACTGAAGCTTTCTTT. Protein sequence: CASSPGQGTEAFF.

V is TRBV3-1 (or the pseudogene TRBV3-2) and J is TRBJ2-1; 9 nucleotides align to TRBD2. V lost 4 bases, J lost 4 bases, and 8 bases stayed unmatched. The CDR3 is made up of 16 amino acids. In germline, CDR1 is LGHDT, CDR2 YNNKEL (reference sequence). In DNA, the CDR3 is TGTGCCAGCAGCCCCCTGGAGGCGGGGGGGTACAATGAGCAGTTCTTC. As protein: CASSPLEAGGYNEQFF.

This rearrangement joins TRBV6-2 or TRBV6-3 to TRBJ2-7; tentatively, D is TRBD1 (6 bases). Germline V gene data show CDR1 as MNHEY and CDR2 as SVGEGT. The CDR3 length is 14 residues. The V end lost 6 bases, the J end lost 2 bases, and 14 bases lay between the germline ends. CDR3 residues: CASSGQKDAYEQYF. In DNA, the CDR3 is TGTGCCAGCAGCGGACAGAAGGACGCCTACGAGCAGTACTTC.

The CDR3 DNA follows: TGTGCCAGCAGCCGAGCGCCCGGGCGGGACACCTTC. Residues: CASSRAPGRDTF. The V gene is TRBV5-6, the J gene TRBJ1-2, with no clear D. Germline-derived CDR1 and CDR2 are SGHDT and YYEEEE. The ends were cut back, 4 bases at V and 12 bases at J, with 16 bases in the middle. This CDR3 region has 12 residues.

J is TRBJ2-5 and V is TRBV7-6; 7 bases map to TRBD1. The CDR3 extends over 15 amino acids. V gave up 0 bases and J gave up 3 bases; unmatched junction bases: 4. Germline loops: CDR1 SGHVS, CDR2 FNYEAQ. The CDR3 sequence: CASSLATQGEETQYF. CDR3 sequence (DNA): TGTGCCAGCAGCTTAGCGACCCAGGGGGAAGAGACCCAGTACTTC.

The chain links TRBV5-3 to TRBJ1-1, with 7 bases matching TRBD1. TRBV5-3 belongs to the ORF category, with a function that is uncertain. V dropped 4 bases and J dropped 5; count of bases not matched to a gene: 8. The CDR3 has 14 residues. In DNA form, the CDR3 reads TGTGCCAGAAGCCTAAAAACAGGGGATACTGAAGCTTTCTTT. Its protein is CARSLKTGDTEAFF.

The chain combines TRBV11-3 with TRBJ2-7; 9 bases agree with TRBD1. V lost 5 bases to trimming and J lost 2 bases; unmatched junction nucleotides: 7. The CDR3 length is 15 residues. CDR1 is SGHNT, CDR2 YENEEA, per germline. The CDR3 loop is CASSIQGQGTYEQYF. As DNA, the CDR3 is TGTGCCAGCAGCATCCAGGGACAGGGCACCTACGAGCAGTACTTC. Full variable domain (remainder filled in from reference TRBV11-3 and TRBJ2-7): EAGVVQSPRYKIIEKKQPVAFWCNPISGHNTLYWYLQNLGQGPELLIRYENEEAVDDSQLPKDRFSAERLKGVDSTLKIQPAELGDSAVYLCASSIQGQGTYEQYFGPGTRLTVT.

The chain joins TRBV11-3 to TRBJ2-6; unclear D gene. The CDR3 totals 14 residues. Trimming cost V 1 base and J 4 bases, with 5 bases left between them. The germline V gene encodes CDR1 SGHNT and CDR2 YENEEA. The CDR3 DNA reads TGTGCCAGCAGCTTAGCAGTCGGGGCCAACGTCCTGACTTTC. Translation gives CASSLAVGANVLTF.

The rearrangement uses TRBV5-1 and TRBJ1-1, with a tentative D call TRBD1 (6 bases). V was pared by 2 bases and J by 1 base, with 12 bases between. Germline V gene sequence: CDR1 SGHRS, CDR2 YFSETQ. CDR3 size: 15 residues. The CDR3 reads CASSFPDRSNTEAFF. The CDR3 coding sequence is TGCGCCAGCAGCTTCCCCGACAGGTCGAACACTGAAGCTTTCTTT.

Here the CDR3 reads CASSQVFNTEAFF. DNA for the CDR3: TGCGCCAGCAGCCAAGTATTTAACACTGAAGCTTTCTTT. V and J are TRBV4-1 and TRBJ1-1; D not certain. V lost 1 base and J lost 2, with 5 bases in between. CDR1 is MGHRA, CDR2 YSYEKL, per germline. This CDR3 region has 13 residues.

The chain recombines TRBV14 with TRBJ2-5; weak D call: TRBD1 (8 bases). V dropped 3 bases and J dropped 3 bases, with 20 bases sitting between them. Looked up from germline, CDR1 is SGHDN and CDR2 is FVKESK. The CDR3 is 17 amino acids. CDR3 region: CASSQDLRTGREETQYF. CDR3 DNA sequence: TGTGCCAGCAGCCAGGATTTACGGACAGGGAGGGAAGAGACCCAGTACTTC.

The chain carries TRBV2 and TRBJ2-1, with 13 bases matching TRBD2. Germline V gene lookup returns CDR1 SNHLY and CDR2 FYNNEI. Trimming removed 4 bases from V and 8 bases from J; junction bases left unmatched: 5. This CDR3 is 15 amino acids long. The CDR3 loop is CASSAQGLAGYEQFF. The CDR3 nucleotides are TGTGCCAGCAGTGCCCAGGGACTAGCGGGGTATGAGCAGTTCTTC.

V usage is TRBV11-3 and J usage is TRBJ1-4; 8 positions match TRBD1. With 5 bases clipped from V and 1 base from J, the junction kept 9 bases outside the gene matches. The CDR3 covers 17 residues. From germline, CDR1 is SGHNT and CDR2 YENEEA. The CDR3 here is CASSRTGRGGTNEKLFF. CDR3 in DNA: TGTGCCAGCAGCCGGACAGGGCGCGGGGGAACTAATGAAAAACTGTTTTTT.

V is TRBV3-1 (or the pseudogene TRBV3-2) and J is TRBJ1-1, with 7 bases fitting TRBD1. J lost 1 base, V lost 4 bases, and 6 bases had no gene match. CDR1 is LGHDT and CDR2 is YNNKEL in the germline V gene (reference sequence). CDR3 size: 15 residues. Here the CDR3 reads CASSPSGTANTEAFF. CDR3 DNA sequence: TGTGCCAGCAGCCCCTCCGGGACAGCGAACACTGAAGCTTTCTTT.

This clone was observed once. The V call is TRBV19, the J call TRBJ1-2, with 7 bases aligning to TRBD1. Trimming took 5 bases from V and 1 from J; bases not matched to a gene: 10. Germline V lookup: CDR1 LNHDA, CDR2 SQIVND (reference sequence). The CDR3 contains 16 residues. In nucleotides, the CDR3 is TGTGCCAGTAGTTCCCGACAGGGATTGTATAACTATGGCTACACCTTC. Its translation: CASSSRQGLYNYGYTF.

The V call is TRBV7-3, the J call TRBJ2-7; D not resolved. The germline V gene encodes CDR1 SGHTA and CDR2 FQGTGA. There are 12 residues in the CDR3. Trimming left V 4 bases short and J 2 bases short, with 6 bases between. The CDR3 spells CASSSPAYEQYF. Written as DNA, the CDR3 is TGTGCCAGCAGCTCCCCGGCCTACGAGCAGTACTTC. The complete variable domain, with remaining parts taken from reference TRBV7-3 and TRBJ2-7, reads GAGVSQTPSNKVTEKGKYVELRCDPISGHTALYWYRQSLGQGPEFLIYFQGTGAADDSGLPNDRFFAVRPEGSVSTLKIQRTERGDSAVYLCASSSPAYEQYFGPGTRLTVT.